This T cell receptor beta chain was documented in a study of shared clonotypes between healthy human individuals. Overall study results and limits: Sorted-subset sequencing was shown by rarefaction to be incomplete despite large depth.

This CDR3 spans 14 amino acids. Germline V gene sequence: CDR1 SGHAT, CDR2 FQNNGV. V dropped 4 bases and J dropped 10; count of bases not matched to a gene: 5. About this clone: Its antigen is currently unknown.

Measured with immunoSEQ multiplex PCR; TCRdb has only the in-frame clones, and not every one. The table lists 1.5 million to 2.5 million clones, roughly 95% of them singletons. Naive CD8 cells, CD45RO-negative and positively selected for CCR7, excluded terminally differentiated effector memory CD45RA+ cells. Sequenced: naive CD8+ T cells sorted from blood. This TCR derives from a man aged 18 to 30 in good health. This chain uses TRBV11-2 with TRBJ1-6, with 9 bases matching TRBD1. The CDR3 protein is CASSSGQGLSPLHF. CDR3 DNA sequence: TGTGCCAGCAGCTCGGGACAGGGCCTCTCACCCCTCCACTTT. The whole variable domain, remainder taken from reference TRBV11-2 and TRBJ1-6, is EAGVAQSPRYKIIEKRQSVAFWCNPISGHATLYWYQQILGQGPKLLIQFQNNGVVDDSQLPKDRFSAERLKGVDSTLKIQPAKLEDSAVYLCASSSGQGLSPLHFGNGTRLTVT.